This entry describes one T cell receptor (beta chain). The sample is drawn from a study of shared clonotypes between healthy human individuals. For each subset, genomic DNA was distributed in equal portions over several immunoSEQ plates. Profiled with immunoSEQ multiplex PCR; TCRdb holds only in-frame clones, not every one. Of 2 million to 3 million clones listed, 80% to 95% are singletons. CDR1 is SEHNR and CDR2 is FQNEAQ in the germline V gene (reference sequence). The V end lost 5 bases, the J end lost 1 base, and 6 bases lay between the germline ends. This CDR3 has 13 amino acids. The specimen was naive CD4+ T cells from PBMCs. Indicated subset: CD45RA+ positively selected. The source is a man aged 18 to 35 in good health. Some clones in this sample may be carry-over from other donors' samples. The chain has TRBV7-9 and TRBJ1-5; no clear D. The CDR3 loop is CASSPGSNQPQHF. The CDR3 DNA reads TGTGCCAGCAGCCCCGGGAGCAATCAGCCCCAGCATTTT.